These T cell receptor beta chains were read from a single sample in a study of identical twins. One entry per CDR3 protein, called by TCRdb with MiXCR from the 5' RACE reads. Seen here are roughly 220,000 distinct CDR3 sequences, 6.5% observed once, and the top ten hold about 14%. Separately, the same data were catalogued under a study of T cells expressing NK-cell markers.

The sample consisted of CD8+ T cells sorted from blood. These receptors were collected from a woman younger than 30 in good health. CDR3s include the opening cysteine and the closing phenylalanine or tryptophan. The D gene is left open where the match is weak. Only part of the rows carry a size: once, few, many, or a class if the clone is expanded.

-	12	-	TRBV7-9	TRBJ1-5	TGTGCCAGCAGCTTAGATGATCAGCCCCAGCATTTT	CASSLDDQPQHF
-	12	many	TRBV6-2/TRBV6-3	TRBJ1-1	TGTGCCAGCAGGCCGGGGTACACTGAAGCTTTCTTT	CASRPGYTEAFF
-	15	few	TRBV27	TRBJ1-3	TGTGCCAGCAGTAAGGGGGGGCTAATAGGAAACACCATATATTTT	CASSKGGLIGNTIYF
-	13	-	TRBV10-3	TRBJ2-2	TGTGCCATCAGTGGTGAGGGCACCGGGGAGCTGTTTTTT	CAISGEGTGELFF
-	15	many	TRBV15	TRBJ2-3	TGTGCCACCAGCAGAGATCCGGGCAGCGCAGATACGCAGTATTTT	CATSRDPGSADTQYF
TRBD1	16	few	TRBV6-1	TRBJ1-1	TGTGCCAGCAACCAACGGGAAACAGGGGGGAACACTGAAGCTTTCTTT	CASNQRETGGNTEAFF
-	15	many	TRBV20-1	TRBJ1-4	TGCAGTGCTAGAGATCTAAACACACTCGGTGAAAAACTGTTTTTT	CSARDLNTLGEKLFF
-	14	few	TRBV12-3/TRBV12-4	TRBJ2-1	TGTGCCAGCAGCTTTTGGACTGGTAACAATGAGCAGTTCTTC	CASSFWTGNNEQFF
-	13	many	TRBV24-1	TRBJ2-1	TGTGCCACCAGTGATTCAAGGGGGAATGAGCAGTTCTTC	CATSDSRGNEQFF
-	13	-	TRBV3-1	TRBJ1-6	TGTGCCAGCAGCCAAGACCCGGATTCACCCCTCCACTTT	CASSQDPDSPLHF
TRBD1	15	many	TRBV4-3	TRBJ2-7	TGCGCCAGCAGCCGTGGGCAGGGGGAGTCTCACGAGCAGTACTTC	CASSRGQGESHEQYF
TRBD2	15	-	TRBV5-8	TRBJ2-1	TGTGCCAGCAGCATCGCTAGCGGACCCTACAATGAGCAGTTCTTC	CASSIASGPYNEQFF
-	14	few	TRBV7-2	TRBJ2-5	TGTGCCAGCAGCTTGGGATGGGGAGGCGAGACCCAGTACTTC	CASSLGWGGETQYF
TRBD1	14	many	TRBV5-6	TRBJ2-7	TGTGCCAGCAGCCTGGGACAGAGCTCCTACGAGCAGTACTTC	CASSLGQSSYEQYF
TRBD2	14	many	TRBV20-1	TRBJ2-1	TGCAGTGCTAGAGGCGGGAGAGTCTCTTTTGAGCAGTTCTTC	CSARGGRVSFEQFF
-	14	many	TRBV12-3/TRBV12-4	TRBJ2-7	TGTGCCAGCAGTCTCCGTCAGGGGGGGAGCGAGCAGTACTTC	CASSLRQGGSEQYF
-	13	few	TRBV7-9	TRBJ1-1	TGTGCCAGCAGCTTAGACCGGGTCGAGGAAGCTTTCTTT	CASSLDRVEEAFF
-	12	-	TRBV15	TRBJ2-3	TGTGCCACCGGGGGTAGCACAGATACGCAGTATTTT	CATGGSTDTQYF
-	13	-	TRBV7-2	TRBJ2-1	TGTGCCAGCAGCCCCCCCCTAGGTAATGAGCAGTTCTTC	CASSPPLGNEQFF
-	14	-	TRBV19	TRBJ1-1	TGTGCCAGTAGCGGACCTAATCTGAACACTGAAGCTTTCTTT	CASSGPNLNTEAFF
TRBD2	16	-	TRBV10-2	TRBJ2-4	TGCGCCAGCAGTGACCAACTTCGACTAGCCAAAAACATTAAGTACTTC	CASSDQLRLAKNIKYF
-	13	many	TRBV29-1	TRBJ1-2	TGCAGCGTTGCGGGACGGAGGAACTATGGCTACACCTTC	CSVAGRRNYGYTF
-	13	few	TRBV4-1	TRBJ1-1	TGCGCCAGCAGCCAAGGCCCGGGAACTGAAGCTTTCTTT	CASSQGPGTEAFF
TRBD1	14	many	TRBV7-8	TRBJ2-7	TGTGCCAGCAGCTCCCACACAGGGGCCAACGAGCAGTACTTC	CASSSHTGANEQYF
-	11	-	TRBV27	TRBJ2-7	TGTGCCAGCAGTTCTCGGGCCGAGCAGTACTTC	CASSSRAEQYF
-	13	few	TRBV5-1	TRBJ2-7	TGCGCCAGCAGCCATGAGGTGACCTACGAGCAGTACTTC	CASSHEVTYEQYF
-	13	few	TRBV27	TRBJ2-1	TGTGCCAGCAGTTCTGATTGGTACAATGAGCAGTTCTTC	CASSSDWYNEQFF
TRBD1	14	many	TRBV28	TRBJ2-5	TGTGCCAGCAGTCAGACAGGGGGGTCCGAGACCCAGTACTTC	CASSQTGGSETQYF
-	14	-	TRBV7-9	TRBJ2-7	TGTGCCAGCAGCTTTAGTCCAGAATACTACGAGCAGTACTTC	CASSFSPEYYEQYF
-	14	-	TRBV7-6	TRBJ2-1	TGTGCCAGCAGCTTCGGCACGGGGTCGGATGAGCAGTTCTTC	CASSFGTGSDEQFF
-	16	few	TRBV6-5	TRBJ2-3	TGTGCCAGCAGTTACAACAGGGTGAGGGGTACAGATACGCAGTATTTT	CASSYNRVRGTDTQYF
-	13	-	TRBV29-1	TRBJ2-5	TGCAGCGTTGACCTAACAGGCCTAGAGACCCAGTACTTC	CSVDLTGLETQYF
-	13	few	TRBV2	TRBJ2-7	TGTGCCAGACGGGGAGAACGCTCCTACGAGCAGTACTTC	CARRGERSYEQYF
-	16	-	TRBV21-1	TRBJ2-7	TGTGCCAGCAGCAAGCCCTGCGGACAGGGAATCTACGAGCAGTACTTC	CASSKPCGQGIYEQYF
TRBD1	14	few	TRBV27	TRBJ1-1	TGTGCCAGCAGTTTCCGGCAGGGGGACACTGAAGCTTTCTTT	CASSFRQGDTEAFF
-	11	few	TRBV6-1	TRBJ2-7	TGTGCCAGCATAAATGTCTACGAGCAGTACTTC	CASINVYEQYF
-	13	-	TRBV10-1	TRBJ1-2	TGCGCCAGCAGTGACCAGACTAACTATGGCTACACCTTC	CASSDQTNYGYTF
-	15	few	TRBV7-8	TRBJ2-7	TGTGCCAGCAGCTTAGACCGAGGGATCACCTACGAGCAGTACTTC	CASSLDRGITYEQYF
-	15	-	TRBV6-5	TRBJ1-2	TGTGCCAGCAGTTACTACGGGGGTCCCGGAGAGGGCTACACCTTC	CASSYYGGPGEGYTF
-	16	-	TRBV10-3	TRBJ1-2	TGTGCCATCAGTGAGTCGAAGAACGGGCCCGACTATGGCTACACCTTC	CAISESKNGPDYGYTF
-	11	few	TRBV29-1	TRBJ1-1	TGCAGCGTTAGGGACGTCTATGAAGCTTTCTTT	CSVRDVYEAFF
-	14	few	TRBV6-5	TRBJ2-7	TGTGCCAGCAGTTACTCAGGCACCCCCTACGAGCAGTACTTC	CASSYSGTPYEQYF
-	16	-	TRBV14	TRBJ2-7	TGTGCCAGCAGCCAAGATTGGGCAGACGACCCCTACGAGCAGTACTTC	CASSQDWADDPYEQYF
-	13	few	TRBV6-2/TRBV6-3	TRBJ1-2	TGTGCCAGCACCCCGGGACGGAAATATGGCTACACCTTC	CASTPGRKYGYTF
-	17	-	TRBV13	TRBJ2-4	TGTGCCAGCAGCTCACGGACTGGGGAAGTGAGCGGATACATTCAGTACTTC	CASSSRTGEVSGYIQYF
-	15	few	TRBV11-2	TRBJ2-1	TGTGCCAGCAGCTTAGAGGTCCGCATCGGGAATGAGCAGTTCTTC	CASSLEVRIGNEQFF
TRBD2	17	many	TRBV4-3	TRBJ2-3	TGCGCCAGCAGCCAAGCGTTTGCTAGCGGGAACACAGATACGCAGTATTTT	CASSQAFASGNTDTQYF